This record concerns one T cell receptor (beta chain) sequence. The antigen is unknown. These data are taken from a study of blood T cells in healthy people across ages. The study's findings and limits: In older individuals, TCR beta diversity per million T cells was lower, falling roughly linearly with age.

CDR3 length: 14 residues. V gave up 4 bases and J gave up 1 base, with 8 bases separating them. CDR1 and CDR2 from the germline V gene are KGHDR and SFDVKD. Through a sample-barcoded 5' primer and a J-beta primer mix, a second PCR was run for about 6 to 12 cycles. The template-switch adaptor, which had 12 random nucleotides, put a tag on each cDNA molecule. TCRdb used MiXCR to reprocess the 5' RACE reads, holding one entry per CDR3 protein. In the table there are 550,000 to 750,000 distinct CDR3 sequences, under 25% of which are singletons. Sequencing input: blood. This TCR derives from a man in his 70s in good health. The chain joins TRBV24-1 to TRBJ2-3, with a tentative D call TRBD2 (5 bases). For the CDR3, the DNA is TGTGCCACCAGTGACCAACTAGGCACAGATACGCAGTATTTT. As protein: CATSDQLGTDTQYF.